Presented here are 30 T cell receptor beta chains from one specimen sequenced in a study of T cell repertoires in cytomegalovirus infection. These receptors have no known antigen. One entry per CDR3 protein results from TCRdb running MiXCR on the reads. The sample includes approximately 730,000 distinct CDR3 sequences, about 27% seen only once; the top ten take around 13%. The specimen comprised cultured CD8+ T cells from PBMCs, sampled from culture after CMV antigen stimulation. These TCRs come from a human donor in good health (CMV status not recorded). Some clones in this sample may be carry-over from other donors' samples.

This clonotype was picked up a small number of times. The chain uses TRBV7-9 and TRBJ2-5; TRBD1 agrees at 9 bases. Germline CDR1 and CDR2: SEHNR and FQNEAQ (reference sequence). The CDR3 loop spans 17 amino acids. After removal of 4 bases from V and 3 bases from J, the junction contained 12 bases not matched to a gene. The CDR3 spells CASSSGQGGRTKETQYF. The CDR3 DNA sequence: TGTGCCAGCAGCTCGGGACAGGGTGGTCGGACTAAAGAGACCCAGTACTTC.

This clonotype occurred a few times. This chain joins TRBV19 and TRBJ2-1, with D unclear. The germline V gene encodes CDR1 LNHDA and CDR2 SQIVND (reference sequence). CDR3 size: 13 residues. V lost 4 bases and J 4 bases, leaving 8 bases between the germline ends. This CDR3 is CASSTFTYNEQFF. In DNA form, the CDR3 reads TGTGCCAGTAGTACTTTCACGTACAATGAGCAGTTCTTC.

A single count supports this clonotype. The genes are TRBV10-3 and TRBJ2-3; D perhaps matches TRBD2 (6 bases). Germline loops: CDR1 ENHRY, CDR2 SYGVKD. The CDR3 length is 16 residues. Between the trimmed V and J ends, which lost 0 bases and 6 bases, there was a span of 16 bases. CDR3 sequence (DNA): TGTGCCATCAGTGAGTCCCGGGACTGGCGCTTGGATACGCAGTATTTT. This encodes CAISESRDWRLDTQYF.

This chain connects TRBV20-1 to TRBJ2-1; 7 bases map to TRBD1. The CDR3 sequence is 14 residues long. J was trimmed by 5 bases and V by 5 bases; bases with no gene match: 9. The V gene's germline CDR1 is DFQATT and CDR2 SNEGSKA (reference sequence). CDR3: CSAWPWDSNNEQFF. The CDR3 DNA reads as TGCAGTGCTTGGCCTTGGGACAGTAACAATGAGCAGTTCTTC.

This clonotype showed up just once. The chain joins TRBV5-1 to TRBJ1-1; the D gene is possibly TRBD1 (6 bases). This CDR3 is built from 17 residues. From germline, CDR1 is SGHRS and CDR2 YFSETQ. Trimming removed 0 bases at V and 0 bases at J, with 15 bases between. In DNA form, the CDR3 reads TGCGCCAGCAGCTTGGCCCCAGGGGTATACGTGAACACTGAAGCTTTCTTT. Translated: CASSLAPGVYVNTEAFF.

This clonotype has a handful of counts. The rearrangement uses TRBV5-6 and TRBJ1-2, with D tentatively TRBD1 (5 bases). This CDR3 has 18 residues. Looked up from germline, CDR1 is SGHDT and CDR2 is YYEEEE. The ends were cut back, 0 bases at V and 0 bases at J, with 18 bases in the middle. This CDR3 reads CASSLGGAPRAPNYGYTF. The CDR3 DNA is TGTGCCAGCAGCTTGGGTGGGGCTCCCAGGGCCCCTAACTATGGCTACACCTTC.

This clonotype was found a few times. The genes are TRBV6-5 and TRBJ2-2; 15 bases match TRBD2. V gave up 0 bases and J gave up 6 bases; unmatched junction bases: 8. The length of the CDR3 is 19 residues. CDR1 is MNHEY and CDR2 is SVGAGI in the germline V gene. The CDR3 DNA follows: TGTGCCAGCAGTTACTCTTGGACTAGCGGGGGGGCGGTCGCCGGGGAGCTGTTTTTT. This codes for CASSYSWTSGGAVAGELFF.

In regard to this clonotype: A much larger clone differs by one base, so this may be a read error. The chain uses TRBV24-1 and TRBJ1-5; unclear D gene. Trimming shortened V by 4 bases and J by 4 bases, and 10 bases separated the two germline ends. CDR3 length: 14 amino acids. Germline CDR1 KGHDR, CDR2 SFDVKD. Written as DNA, the CDR3 is TGTGCCACCAGTGACGGGGAAAGAAATCAGCCCCAGCATTTT. Translating gives CATSDGERNQPQHF.

This chain joins TRBV15 and TRBJ2-5; TRBD1 agrees at 9 bases. Germline V gene data show CDR1 as LNHNV and CDR2 as YYDKDF (reference sequence). Unmatched junction bases numbered 7, after V lost 1 base and J lost 4 bases. CDR3 length equals 16 residues. The DNA for the CDR3 is TGTGCCACCAGCAGAGGCCGGGACAGGGCGGGAGAGACCCAGTACTTC. It encodes CATSRGRDRAGETQYF.

The chain is built from TRBV19 and TRBJ2-2; TRBD2 matches at 10 bases. This CDR3 is 16 amino acids long. V was pared by 3 bases and J by 5 bases, with 6 bases of the junction left unmatched. The germline V gene encodes CDR1 LNHDA and CDR2 SQIVND (reference sequence). CDR3 region: CASSIGSGGATGELFF. CDR3 DNA: TGTGCCAGTAGTATCGGCAGCGGGGGGGCGACCGGGGAGCTGTTTTTT. The full variable domain, in which reference TRBV19 and TRBJ2-2 provide the parts outside the CDR3, is DGGITQSPKYLFRKEGQNVTLSCEQNLNHDAMYWYRQDPGQGLRLIYYSQIVNDFQKGDIAEGYSVSREKKESFPLTVTSAQKNPTAFYLCASSIGSGGATGELFFGEGSRLTVL.

This chain uses TRBV28 with TRBJ2-3, with TRBD1 identical over 7 bases. CDR3 length: 15 amino acids. The V segment lost 2 bases and the J segment 7 bases; nucleotides outside the gene matches: 9. The V gene's germline CDR1 is MDHEN and CDR2 SYDVKM. The CDR3 DNA reads as TGTGCCAGCAGTTTAGAGACAGGGTCGAGGAATACGCAGTATTTT. As protein: CASSLETGSRNTQYF. The entire variable domain, with the rest obtained from reference TRBV28 and TRBJ2-3, is as follows: DVKVTQSSRYLVKRTGEKVFLECVQDMDHENMFWYRQDPGLGLRLIYFSYDVKMKEKGDIPEGYSVSREKKERFSLILESASTNQTSMYLCASSLETGSRNTQYFGPGTRLTVL.

The chain joins TRBV12-5 to TRBJ2-5, with 7 bases aligning to TRBD2. The CDR3 sequence is 21 residues long. Germline CDR1 and CDR2: LGHNT and FRNRAP. Trimming removed 4 bases from V and 5 bases from J; junction bases left unmatched: 28. The CDR3 spells CASGSPEWGFGPGGFLETQYF. The CDR3 DNA sequence: TGTGCTAGTGGTTCCCCTGAATGGGGTTTTGGACCGGGGGGATTCCTGGAGACCCAGTACTTC.

J is TRBJ2-2 and V is TRBV15; 7 positions agree with TRBD2. CDR3 length equals 17 residues. V was clipped by 0 bases and J by 2 bases; unmatched bases: 6. Germline assignment: CDR1 LNHNV and CDR2 YYDKDF (reference sequence). CDR3 in DNA: TGTGCCACCAGCAGAGAGGGGGGGAAGCCCAACACCGGGGAGCTGTTTTTT. This codes for CATSREGGKPNTGELFF.

This clonotype was observed many times. The chain links TRBV7-6 to TRBJ2-5; weak D call: TRBD2 (5 bases). Germline-derived CDR1 and CDR2 are SGHVS and FNYEAQ. CDR3 length: 15 amino acids. V gave up 4 bases and J gave up 1 base, with 13 bases separating them. The CDR3 sequence: CASSSEGNSQETQYF. CDR3 coding DNA: TGTGCCAGCAGCTCCGAGGGTAACAGCCAAGAGACCCAGTACTTC.

Only a few counts were recorded for this clonotype. The genes are TRBV27 and TRBJ2-4, with D possibly matching TRBD1 (5 bases). Trimming shortened V by 3 bases and J by 7 bases, and 10 bases separated the two germline ends. There are 13 residues in the CDR3. The germline V gene encodes CDR1 MNHEY and CDR2 SMNVEV (reference sequence). DNA of the CDR3: TGTGCCAGCAGTTTTGCAGGGCCCAACATTCAGTACTTC. Residues: CASSFAGPNIQYF.

The chain has TRBV6-1 and TRBJ2-7, with TRBD1 identical over 7 bases. CDR3 length equals 14 residues. Germline CDR1 reads MNHNS; CDR2 reads SASEGT. CDR3 protein: CASSEPRQGSEQYV. Written as DNA, the CDR3 is TGTGCCAGTAGTGAACCAAGACAGGGCTCCGAGCAGTACGTC.

This clonotype was observed at least ten times. The genes are TRBV7-6 and TRBJ1-1, with 7 bases aligning to TRBD1. CDR1 and CDR2 (germline): SGHVS, FNYEAQ. V gave up 5 bases and J gave up 6 bases; unmatched junction bases: 9. There are 14 residues in the CDR3. Written as DNA, the CDR3 is TGTGCCAGCAGCCCCGAGGGGGCCCGCCCTGAAGCTTTCTTT. Its protein product is CASSPEGARPEAFF.

This clonotype was counted a few times. The chain combines TRBV6-2 or TRBV6-3 with TRBJ2-1; 9 bases are shared with TRBD2. V lost 0 bases and J lost 3; bases outside the gene matches: 9. This CDR3 contains 18 residues. Germline V gene sequence: CDR1 MNHEY, CDR2 SVGEGT. CDR3 residues: CASSYSPSGVGYYNEQFF. The CDR3 bases are TGTGCCAGCAGTTACTCCCCTAGCGGGGTGGGTTACTACAATGAGCAGTTCTTC.

The CDR3 reads CASSFGTYYEQYV. The CDR3 DNA sequence: TGTGCCAGCAGCTTCGGGACATACTACGAGCAGTACGTC. J is TRBJ2-7 and V is TRBV7-6, with D tentatively TRBD1 (6 bases). Germline loops: CDR1 SGHVS, CDR2 FNYEAQ. This CDR3 comprises 13 residues. V was cut by 3 bases and J by 3 bases, with 9 bases left in between.

In its sample, this clonotype was seen many times. The chain has TRBV7-2 and TRBJ2-5; 8 nucleotides agree with TRBD2. This CDR3 region has 16 residues. Germline assignment: CDR1 SGHTA and CDR2 FQGNSA. Germline trimming cut 1 base from V and 2 bases from J; bases unmatched to any gene: 6. In DNA, the CDR3 is TGTGCCAGCAGCTTAGTATTCGCGGGGGGTCAAGAGACCCAGTACTTC. It yields the protein CASSLVFAGGQETQYF.

This chain links TRBV15 with TRBJ2-7; D possibly corresponds to TRBD2 (6 bases). The CDR3 has 14 residues. Between the trimmed V and J ends, which lost 5 bases and 2 bases, there was a span of 13 bases. Germline V lookup: CDR1 LNHNV, CDR2 YYDKDF (reference sequence). The CDR3 loop reads CATSAGLFTYEQYF. CDR3 nucleotides: TGTGCCACCAGCGCGGGACTTTTTACCTACGAGCAGTACTTC.

The table lists this clonotype with a few counts. The J gene is TRBJ2-1, the V gene TRBV2, with 11 nucleotides matching TRBD1. The CDR3 length is 16 residues. The V segment lost 7 bases and the J segment 8 bases; nucleotides outside the gene matches: 13. Germline values: CDR1 SNHLY, CDR2 FYNNEI. CDR3 region: CASKGQGVSSYDEQFF. The CDR3 bases are TGTGCCAGCAAGGGACAGGGGGTTAGCAGTTACGATGAGCAGTTCTTC.

This chain joins TRBV28 and TRBJ1-6; the match to TRBD1 covers 8 bases. The CDR3 length is 15 residues. The trim removed 11 bases at V and 1 base at J, leaving 7 bases unmatched. CDR1 and CDR2 from the germline V gene are MDHEN and SYDVKM. CDR3 DNA sequence: TGTGCCTATAAGGACAGGGAATCCTATAATTCACCCCTCCACTTT. Translated: CAYKDRESYNSPLHF.

The chain links TRBV29-1 to TRBJ2-1; D possibly corresponds to TRBD1 (6 bases). Trimming took off 7 bases at V and 3 bases at J, with 16 bases between the two ends. CDR3 length: 14 residues. Per germline, CDR1 SQVTM and CDR2 ANQGSEA. CDR3 coding DNA: TGCAGCGCAAAATCCCGGGACAACTACAATGAGCAGTTCTTC. Its protein product is CSAKSRDNYNEQFF.

Points on this clonotype: The germline gene is not matched at one end of the junction; a read error may be the cause. The chain employs TRBV15 and TRBJ2-5, with D possibly called TRBD1 or TRBD2 (5 bases each). Looked up from germline, CDR1 is LNHNV and CDR2 is YYDKDF (reference sequence). CDR3 size: 16 residues. This chain's CDR3 is CATSSVRGRAGDTLYF. Here the CDR3 DNA reads TGTGCCACCAGCAGCGTCCGGGGCAGGGCTGGAGACACCCTGTACTTC.

The chain couples TRBV10-3 to TRBJ2-7; possible D gene TRBD2, 5 bases. CDR1 is ENHRY, CDR2 SYGVKD, per germline. V was shortened by 2 bases and J by 7 bases, with 12 bases between the two germline ends. This CDR3 is 13 amino acids long. CDR3 in DNA: TGTGCCATCAGTGAGCGTCCCCGGGATGAGCAGTACGTC. Its protein is CAISERPRDEQYV.

The rearrangement uses TRBV12-3 or TRBV12-4 and TRBJ1-2; no reliable D call. V was cut by 6 bases and J by 3 bases, with 11 bases left in between. CDR3 length equals 13 residues. In DNA form, the CDR3 reads TGTGCCAGCAGCCCTCACCTTTACTATGGCTACACCTTC. Translation: CASSPHLYYGYTF.

The chain couples TRBV10-3 to TRBJ1-1, with a possible D match to TRBD1 (5 bases). V lost 10 bases and J 2 bases, leaving 11 bases between the germline ends. Germline CDR1 is ENHRY and CDR2 is SYGVKD. The CDR3 is 12 residues long. Here the CDR3 reads CATGDHNTEAFF. In DNA form, the CDR3 reads TGTGCCACGGGGGACCATAACACTGAAGCTTTCTTT.

The chain combines TRBV6-2 or TRBV6-3 with TRBJ1-5; D gene ambiguous. Germline V lookup: CDR1 MNHEY, CDR2 SVGEGT. The CDR3 consists of 12 residues. V was cut by 0 bases and J by 7 bases, with 4 bases left in between. The CDR3: CASSYSEQPQHF. CDR3 nucleotide sequence: TGTGCCAGCAGTTACTCAGAACAGCCCCAGCATTTT.

The gene calls are TRBV9 and TRBJ2-3; TRBD2 matches 10 bases. CDR3 length: 16 amino acids. With V trimmed by 0 bases and J by 6 bases, 7 bases remained unmatched. Germline V gene data show CDR1 as SGDLS and CDR2 as YYNGEE. The CDR3 sequence is CASSVDPAGGQDTQYF. DNA of the CDR3: TGTGCCAGCAGCGTAGACCCAGCGGGGGGGCAGGATACGCAGTATTTT. Drawing the rest from reference TRBV9 and TRBJ2-3, the complete variable domain is DSGVTQTPKHLITATGQRVTLRCSPRSGDLSVYWYQQSLDQGLQFLIQYYNGEERAKGNILERFSAQQFPDLHSELNLSSLELGDSALYFCASSVDPAGGQDTQYFGPGTRLTVL.